The next 30 T cell receptor beta chains were all read from a single sample in a study. TCRdb ran MiXCR on the 5' RACE reads and lists one entry per CDR3 protein. The data contain 55,000 to 80,000 distinct CDR3 sequences, about 20% of them seen just once; the ten biggest clones take up about 2.7%. Input material: memory CD4+ T cells sorted from a lymph node. Subset in this sample: memory CD4+ T cells, CD4+CD45RO+CD25-. These receptors were collected from a female donor with breast cancer.

This clonotype was recorded only once. The genes are TRBV5-4 and TRBJ2-3, with 7 bases that match TRBD2. CDR1 and CDR2 from the germline V gene are SGHNT and YYREEE (reference sequence). J was trimmed by 10 bases and V by 2 bases; bases with no gene match: 16. The CDR3 spans 16 residues. CDR3 bases: TGTGCCAGCAGCTTTGTTGTGGGAGGGCAGGCAATGGCGCAGTATTTT. The encoded protein is CASSFVVGGQAMAQYF.

Only a few counts were recorded for this clonotype. CDR3 in amino acids: CASSGERSVGNEQFF. CDR3 nucleotides: TGTGCCAGCAGCGGGGAGCGGTCGGTGGGGAATGAGCAGTTCTTC. The chain couples TRBV5-6 to TRBJ2-1; a possible D gene is TRBD2 (5 bases). V lost 4 bases and J lost 7, with 18 bases in between. CDR3 length: 15 residues. From germline, CDR1 is SGHDT and CDR2 YYEEEE.

V is TRBV20-1 and J is TRBJ1-5; 8 bases match TRBD1. V lost 3 bases, J lost 8 bases, and 9 bases stayed unmatched. Germline CDR1 and CDR2: DFQATT and SNEGSKA (reference sequence). The CDR3 length is 14 residues. The CDR3 DNA is TGCAGTGCTAGTCGATCTCAGGGGGCAGAGCCCCAGCATTTT. Residues: CSASRSQGAEPQHF.

The chain joins TRBV5-1 to TRBJ2-3, with D perhaps being TRBD1 or TRBD2 (5 bases each). The CDR3 extends over 16 amino acids. Germline CDR1 and CDR2: SGHRS and YFSETQ. Trimming took off 0 bases at V and 6 bases at J, with 17 bases between the two ends. The CDR3 bases are TGCGCCAGCAGCTTGGGTCTAACGGATGGGGGTGATACGCAGTATTTT. Its translation is CASSLGLTDGGDTQYF.

In regard to this clonotype: This may arise from a read error, as a much more abundant clone is one base away. The rearrangement uses TRBV29-1 and TRBJ2-1; 8 nucleotides match TRBD2. With the DNA end fitting TRBJ2-7 better, the J assignment may be wrong. Germline V gives CDR1 SQVTM, CDR2 ANQGSEA. The CDR3 has 13 amino acids. CDR3 sequence: CSVESGLANEQYF. CDR3 coding DNA: TGCAGCGTTGAGAGTGGACTAGCAAATGAGCAGTACTTC.

The rearrangement links TRBV9 to TRBJ1-6; unclear D gene. V lost 3 bases to trimming and J lost 5 bases, with 12 bases between them. CDR3 length: 15 amino acids. Germline-derived CDR1 and CDR2 are SGDLS and YYNGEE. The DNA for the CDR3 is TGTGCCAGCAGCGCGGCGGCAGCTAATAATTCACCCCTCCACTTT. It codes for CASSAAAANNSPLHF.

This clonotype was seen a few times. The chain joins TRBV12-3 or TRBV12-4 to TRBJ2-4, with a tentative D call TRBD1 (5 bases). V was trimmed by 5 bases and J by 6 bases, leaving 17 bases between them. The CDR3 is made up of 15 amino acids. CDR3 nucleotide sequence: TGTGCCAGCAGTCCCTTTTCGGCAGGGCCAAACATTCAGTACTTC. This sequence encodes CASSPFSAGPNIQYF.

The chain links TRBV20-1 to TRBJ1-2, with D unclear. The CDR3 is 10 amino acids. From germline, CDR1 is DFQATT and CDR2 SNEGSKA (reference sequence). Trimming stripped 6 bases from V and 8 bases from J, with 10 bases between. CDR3 protein: CSARTGGYTF. CDR3 sequence (DNA): TGCAGTGCGAGAACGGGGGGCTACACCTTC.

This clonotype was recorded at least ten times. The V call is TRBV6-5, the J call TRBJ1-5; 9 nucleotides line up with TRBD1. CDR3 length: 15 amino acids. V shed 6 bases, J shed 0 bases, and the junction held 3 bases outside the gene matches. Germline V gives CDR1 MNHEY, CDR2 SVGAGI. CDR3 amino acids: CASRSTGGSNQPQHF. The CDR3 DNA is TGTGCCAGCAGGTCGACAGGGGGTAGCAATCAGCCCCAGCATTTT.

The chain couples TRBV6-5 to TRBJ1-2; unclear D gene. The germline V gene has CDR1 MNHEY and CDR2 SVGAGI. The CDR3 contains 14 residues. Trimming took off 6 bases at V and 1 base at J, with 12 bases between the two ends. The CDR3 region has the DNA TGTGCCAGCAGCAGAGCCCGCAATAACTATGGCTACACCTTC. It specifies CASSRARNNYGYTF.

Ten or more counts support this clonotype. V gene TRBV20-1 combines with J gene TRBJ1-5, with 9 bases identical to TRBD1. This CDR3 is built from 12 residues. Trimming took 8 bases from V and 5 from J; bases not matched to a gene: 4. Germline values: CDR1 DFQATT, CDR2 SNEGSKA (reference sequence). CDR3 sequence (DNA): TGCAGTACGCGGACAGGGGATCAGCCCCAGCATTTT. Amino acid sequence: CSTRTGDQPQHF.

The sample holds a few counts of this clonotype. The genes are TRBV5-4 and TRBJ2-5; maybe TRBD2 (6 bases). From germline, CDR1 is SGHNT and CDR2 YYREEE (reference sequence). This CDR3 has 14 amino acids. Trimming took 6 bases from V and 7 from J, leaving 19 bases between them. The CDR3 DNA reads as TGTGCCAGCACCAACCTACTAGCAGGCGGGACCCAGTACTTC. Translating gives CASTNLLAGGTQYF.

The V gene is TRBV19, the J gene TRBJ2-7; D might be TRBD1 or TRBD2, each matching 5 bases. CDR1 LNHDA and CDR2 SQIVND come from the germline V gene (reference sequence). The germline V and J ends were trimmed by 3 bases and 6 bases, with 15 bases remaining between them. The CDR3 has 14 residues. DNA of the CDR3: TGTGCCAGTAGTATCGACGGGGCTAGGAGCGAGCAGTACTTC. Translated: CASSIDGARSEQYF. Complete variable domain (other parts from reference TRBV19 and TRBJ2-7): DGGITQSPKYLFRKEGQNVTLSCEQNLNHDAMYWYRQDPGQGLRLIYYSQIVNDFQKGDIAEGYSVSREKKESFPLTVTSAQKNPTAFYLCASSIDGARSEQYFGPGTRLTVT.

This clonotype was found a few times. This rearrangement joins TRBV20-1 to TRBJ2-2, with TRBD2 identical over 10 bases. The germline gives CDR1 DFQATT, CDR2 SNEGSKA (reference sequence). The CDR3 spans 14 residues. V trimming: 2 bases; J trimming: 7 bases; junction bases outside the gene matches: 4. CDR3 nucleotide sequence: TGCAGTGCTAGAAGCGGGAGGGCCTTCGGGGAGCTGTTTTTT. It is translated as CSARSGRAFGELFF.

This clonotype has more than one count but fewer than ten. The V gene is TRBV20-1, the J gene TRBJ2-7; no firm D call. This CDR3 contains 12 residues. Trimming took off 5 bases at V and 6 bases at J, with 14 bases between the two ends. The germline CDR1 and CDR2 sequences are DFQATT and SNEGSKA (reference sequence). The CDR3, as DNA: TGCAGTGCTCCCACGCGAGGCGGCGAGCAGTACTTC. It is translated as CSAPTRGGEQYF.

CDR3 nucleotides: TGCAGCGTTGGGGCCCCCCAGGGGTCGGGCACCGGGGAGCTGTTTTTT. Translation: CSVGAPQGSGTGELFF. The V call is TRBV29-1, the J call TRBJ2-2; possibly TRBD1 for D (6 bases). V lost 4 bases and J 4 bases, leaving 19 bases between the germline ends. Germline loops: CDR1 SQVTM, CDR2 ANQGSEA. The CDR3 length is 16 residues.

There are many counts of this clonotype. V usage is TRBV7-9 and J usage is TRBJ1-2; D is perhaps TRBD1 (5 bases). The CDR3 totals 13 residues. Germline loops: CDR1 SEHNR, CDR2 FQNEAQ (reference sequence). The germline V and J ends were trimmed by 4 bases and 2 bases, with 8 bases remaining between them. The chain's CDR3 is CASSYRDNYGYTF. DNA for the CDR3: TGTGCCAGCAGCTACCGGGACAACTATGGCTACACCTTC.

The table lists this clonotype with a few counts. V gene TRBV4-2 combines with J gene TRBJ2-7; D is unclear. The CDR3 totals 14 residues. Looked up from germline, CDR1 is LGHNA and CDR2 is YNFKEQ. V was pared by 2 bases and J by 3 bases, with 11 bases between. The CDR3 sequence is CASSQKPSDYEQYF. The CDR3 bases are TGTGCCAGCAGCCAAAAACCTTCAGACTACGAGCAGTACTTC.

This clonotype was counted between two and nine times. The rearrangement links TRBV5-1 to TRBJ2-3; 7 nucleotides agree with TRBD2. This CDR3 has 17 amino acids. Looked up from germline, CDR1 is SGHRS and CDR2 is YFSETQ. V trimming: 0 bases; J trimming: 5 bases; junction bases outside the gene matches: 12. CDR3 region: CASSLVASGGVRDTQYF. DNA of the CDR3: TGCGCCAGCAGCTTGGTGGCTAGCGGTGGGGTTAGAGATACGCAGTATTTT.

Worth noting for this clonotype: One end of the junction fails to match germline, which may point to a read error. The CDR3 sequence: CASSLGRRTGELFF. Written as DNA, the CDR3 is TGTGCCAGTAGCTTGGGCAGGAGAACCGGGGAGCTGTTTTTT. This chain joins TRBV7-9 and TRBJ2-2; D unresolved. The CDR3 totals 14 residues. Germline V gene data show CDR1 as SEHNR and CDR2 as FQNEAQ (reference sequence).

V usage is TRBV6-2 or TRBV6-3 and J usage is TRBJ2-1; 8 bases map to TRBD2. The germline V gene has CDR1 MNHEY and CDR2 SVGEGT. The CDR3 totals 15 residues. Losses at the gene ends were 8 bases for V and 2 bases for J; bases not matched to a gene: 8. CDR3 sequence reads: CASLIQTSAYNEQFF. The DNA of the CDR3 is TGTGCCAGCTTGATACAGACTAGCGCCTACAATGAGCAGTTCTTC.

The chain employs TRBV5-1 and TRBJ2-3; D is possibly TRBD1 (6 bases). V gave up 6 bases and J gave up 1 base, with 9 bases separating them. Germline loops: CDR1 SGHRS, CDR2 YFSETQ. The CDR3 runs to 13 residues. The CDR3 here is CASTQGGTDTQYF. In nucleotides, the CDR3 is TGCGCCAGCACACAGGGTGGCACAGATACGCAGTATTTT.

This clonotype came up a few times. V usage is TRBV5-1 and J usage is TRBJ2-2; D could derive from TRBD1 or TRBD2 (5 bases each). V was pared by 4 bases and J by 0 bases, with 13 bases between. Germline values: CDR1 SGHRS, CDR2 YFSETQ. The CDR3 consists of 16 residues. The CDR3 is CASSLTGPPNTGELFF. In DNA, the CDR3 is TGCGCCAGCAGCCTAACGGGGCCCCCGAACACCGGGGAGCTGTTTTTT.

The rearrangement links TRBV5-1 to TRBJ1-5; the match to TRBD1 covers 8 bases. Looked up from germline, CDR1 is SGHRS and CDR2 is YFSETQ. The V and J ends lost 0 bases and 4 bases, in that order; junction bases with no gene match: 6. This CDR3 comprises 16 residues. The CDR3, as DNA: TGCGCCAGCAGCTTGGATGGGACAGGCGGGAATCAGCCCCAGCATTTT. As protein: CASSLDGTGGNQPQHF.

This clonotype was recorded a few times. This chain links TRBV5-1 with TRBJ2-1, with D maybe TRBD1 (6 bases). The CDR3 totals 14 residues. The V gene's germline CDR1 is SGHRS and CDR2 YFSETQ. Trimming removed 2 bases at V and 9 bases at J, with 15 bases between. The CDR3 loop is CASSLNRDGGEQFF. The CDR3 DNA sequence: TGCGCCAGCAGCTTAAACAGGGATGGGGGTGAGCAGTTCTTC. Full variable domain (outside the CDR3, taken from reference TRBV5-1 and TRBJ2-1): KAGVTQTPRYLIKTRGQQVTLSCSPISGHRSVSWYQQTPGQGLQFLFEYFSETQRNKGNFPGRFSGRQFSNSRSEMNVSTLELGDSALYLCASSLNRDGGEQFFGPGTRLTVL.

This clonotype was picked up many times. The chain is built from TRBV5-1 and TRBJ2-3, with D unresolved. The germline V gene has CDR1 SGHRS and CDR2 YFSETQ. The V end was cut by 5 bases, the J end by 0 bases, with 10 bases between. This CDR3 contains 14 residues. CDR3 nucleotide sequence: TGCGCCAGCAGGCCAGCCGTCAGCACAGATACGCAGTATTTT. It encodes CASRPAVSTDTQYF.

This clonotype was found a few times. Here the CDR3 reads CASSKGQNEQFF. CDR3 nucleotides: TGTGCCAGCTCCAAGGGGCAAAATGAGCAGTTCTTC. This sequence joins TRBV18 and TRBJ2-1; a weak D match, TRBD1 (5 bases). CDR1 and CDR2 (germline): KGHSH, LQKENI. The CDR3 length is 12 residues. Trimming pared 6 bases from V and 7 bases from J, leaving 10 bases between.

In this sample, this clonotype turned up a few times. This chain uses TRBV28 with TRBJ2-7; unclear D gene. Germline CDR1 and CDR2: MDHEN and SYDVKM. Between the trimmed V and J ends, which lost 6 bases and 6 bases, there was a span of 12 bases. CDR3 length: 12 amino acids. In DNA form, the CDR3 reads TGTGCCAGCAGCCTAACATTGACCGAGCAGTACTTC. It codes for CASSLTLTEQYF.

There are many counts of this clonotype. The chain joins TRBV4-1 to TRBJ1-1; D is undetermined. The CDR3 extends over 14 amino acids. Germline V gives CDR1 MGHRA, CDR2 YSYEKL. Deletions cut 4 bases from V and 1 base from J, with 10 bases between. The CDR3 DNA sequence: TGCGCCAGCAGCCCAGGACTACAGAACACTGAAGCTTTCTTT. Residues: CASSPGLQNTEAFF.

This clonotype has only a few counts. This chain links TRBV5-1 with TRBJ2-3; 9 positions match TRBD2. After removal of 4 bases from V and 0 bases from J, the junction contained 9 bases not matched to a gene. The length of the CDR3 is 17 residues. CDR1 and CDR2 from the germline V gene are SGHRS and YFSETQ. CDR3 sequence reads: CASSQDPSGTSTDTQYF. DNA of the CDR3: TGCGCCAGCAGCCAAGACCCTAGCGGGACTAGCACAGATACGCAGTATTTT.